This T cell receptor beta chain was recorded in a study of identical twins. A single record per CDR3 protein comes from TCRdb applying MiXCR to the 5' RACE reads. Of 1.5 million to 2 million distinct CDR3 sequences listed, roughly 35% are singletons. V was clipped by 2 bases and J by 9 bases; unmatched bases: 7. This CDR3 is 15 amino acids long. CDR1 is SGHDN and CDR2 is FVKESK in the germline V gene. This clonotype has only a few counts. The J gene is TRBJ2-1, the V gene TRBV14, with TRBD2 matching over 10 bases. The origin of this receptor is a newborn girl in good health. Source material: cord blood. CDR3 in DNA: TGTGCCAGCAGCCAATTTTTGGCTAGCGGGGGTGAGCAGTTCTTC. It is translated as CASSQFLASGGEQFF.